The source of this T cell receptor beta chain is a study of T-cell memory formation after mild COVID-19 (dated by TCRdb to the early 2020s). Describing the broader study: TCR sequence clusters from the two donors were largely donor specific. In a couple of donors, T-cell clones that expanded and contracted after mild COVID-19 were followed by sequencing TCRalpha and TCRbeta repertoires longitudinally. Two young, previously healthy adult volunteers made up the cohort, one male and one female.

Its CDR3 holds 16 amino acids, cysteine through phenylalanine. The DNA shown is the 48-base CDR3, in frame from base 1. Trimming removed 0 bases from V and 0 bases from J; the gene matches leave 3 bases unexplained. The germline V gene supplies CDR1 SGHRS and CDR2 YFSETQ. The instrument given in TCRdb is Illumina NovaSeq 6000. Using 5'RACE with constant-segment primers, TCRalpha and TCRbeta cDNA libraries were constructed, with sample barcodes and unique molecular identifiers added in the process. Trizol reagent was used to extract RNA from every sample. Library amplification was performed in two PCR steps, and a second sample barcode and Illumina TruSeq adapters were introduced in the second step. Sequencing of libraries was performed on an Illumina NovaSeq with 2 x 150 bp paired-end reads. The published analysis was carried out like this. With migec v1.2.7, reads were demultiplexed and then collapsed into UMI-guided consensus sequences. Using mixcr v2.1.11, UMI consensuses were aligned to TRA and TRB V and J templates and then assembled into clonotypes. Clonotypes were classified as expanded or contracted when called significant by both edgeR and NoisET, with noise models trained on biological replicates. edgeR calls used a false discovery rate-adjusted p below 0.01 and a log2 fold-change threshold of 1. PCA with hierarchical clustering of max-normalized trajectories of the 1000 most abundant clonotypes was used as exploratory dynamics analysis. Separately sequenced CD4+ and CD8+ repertoires were used to assign a CD4 or CD8 phenotype to each responding clone. Using fastp trimming at Q25 and MiXCR clonotype assembly, TCRdb reanalyzed the public sequencing data and kept in-frame beta chains. Rows are combined by CDR3 protein, so each entry shows the most common genes and DNA. It is TCRdb's table, rather than the study itself, that gives the V and J calls and clone size. The sample profile shows 250,000 to 300,000 distinct CDR3 sequences; 8% to 9% of them were found once. About 20% of the sample is held by the ten biggest clonotypes.

For this clonotype: This receptor's antigen is unknown. No base-level quality is on record; no much larger clone is a single base apart.

On the study overall, not on this receptor specifically: Only two mild cases were covered in the study, and larger cohorts including severe cases with pre-infection samples were considered necessary. Clones that contracted from day 15 to 85 showed balanced CD4/CD8 phenotypes, whereas a second wave of clones that expanded from day 15 to 37 leaned towards CD4+. Some responding clones were detected in pre-infection memory, which suggested that pre-existing cross-reactive memory T cells had joined the SARS-CoV-2 response. Contracting CD4+ clones turned up mainly in the CM and EM memory subsets, whereas EMRA was where CD8+ clones were enriched. The second-wave clones that peaked on day 37 were not confirmed to be SARS-CoV-2 specific.

Ficoll-Paque density gradient centrifugation was used to isolate PBMCs. The TCR was taken from a man younger than 35 who had mild COVID-19 (a few samples of this study predate the infection). The sample titles of this study are shuffled in the database, so cell type and time point are left out; the donor was told from shared clones. The rearrangement joined TRBV5-1 to TRBJ2-7, with TRBD1 identical over 10 junction bases. Material for sequencing was PBMCs or a T cell subset sorted from them (not recorded which). The DNA is TGCGCCAGCAGCTTGGGGGGACAGGGGAGCTCCTACGAGCAGTACTTC. It translates to CASSLGGQGSSYEQYF.